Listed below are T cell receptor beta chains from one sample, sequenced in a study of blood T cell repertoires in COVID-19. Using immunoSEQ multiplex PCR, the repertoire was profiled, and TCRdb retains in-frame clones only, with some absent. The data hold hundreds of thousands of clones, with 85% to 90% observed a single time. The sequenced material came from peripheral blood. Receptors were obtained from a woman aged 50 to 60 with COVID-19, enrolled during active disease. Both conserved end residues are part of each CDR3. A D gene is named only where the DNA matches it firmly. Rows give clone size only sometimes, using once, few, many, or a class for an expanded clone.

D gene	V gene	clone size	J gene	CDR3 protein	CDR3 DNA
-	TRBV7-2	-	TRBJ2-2	CASSLGRGPGELFF	TGTGCCAGCAGCTTAGGGAGGGGGCCCGGGGAGCTGTTTTTT
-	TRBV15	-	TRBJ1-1	CATSRRHSSSISEAFF	TGTGCCACCAGCAGGAGACACAGCTCTTCTATTTCTGAAGCTTTCTTT
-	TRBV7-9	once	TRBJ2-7	CASSFKLQGTDEQYF	TGTGCCAGCAGCTTCAAACTTCAGGGGACCGACGAGCAGTACTTC
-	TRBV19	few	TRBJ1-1	CASREQNTEAFF	TGTGCCAGTAGAGAACAGAACACTGAAGCTTTCTTT
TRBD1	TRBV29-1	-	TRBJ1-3	CSVEGDSWGRNTIYF	TGCAGCGTCGAAGGGGACAGCTGGGGGAGGAACACCATATATTTT
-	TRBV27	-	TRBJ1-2	CASSIGGAYGYTF	TGTGCCAGCAGCATCGGAGGGGCCTATGGCTACACCTTC
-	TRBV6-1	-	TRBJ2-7	CASSEARFVGVGYEQYF	TGTGCCAGCAGTGAAGCGAGGTTTGTGGGAGTGGGATACGAGCAGTACTTC
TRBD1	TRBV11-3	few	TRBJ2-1	CASSSQGAADNEQFF	TGTGCCAGCAGCTCACAGGGGGCCGCAGACAATGAGCAGTTCTTC
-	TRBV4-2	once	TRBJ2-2	CASLVGSADTGELFF	TGTGCCAGCCTTGTTGGGAGTGCGGACACCGGGGAGCTGTTTTTT
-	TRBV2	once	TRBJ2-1	CASIRLFVNEQFF	TGTGCCAGCATCCGACTATTTGTCAATGAGCAGTTCTTC
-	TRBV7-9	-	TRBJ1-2	CASSLFGVRSGYTF	TGTGCCAGCAGCTTATTCGGGGTCCGTTCTGGCTACACCTTC
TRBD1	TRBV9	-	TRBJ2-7	CASSVATGDPYEQYF	TGTGCCAGCAGCGTAGCGACAGGGGACCCCTACGAGCAGTACTTC
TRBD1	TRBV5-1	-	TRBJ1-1	CASSPQGARETAFF	TGCGCCAGCAGCCCGCAGGGGGCTCGAGAAACAGCTTTCTTT
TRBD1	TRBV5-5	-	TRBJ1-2	CASNTGLGQGDYYGYTF	TGTGCCAGCAACACAGGGCTGGGGCAGGGGGATTACTATGGCTACACCTTC
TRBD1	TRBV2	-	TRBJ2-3	CASRRTGWTDTQYF	TGTGCCAGCAGACGGACAGGGTGGACAGATACGCAGTATTTT
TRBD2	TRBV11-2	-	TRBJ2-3	CASTSGGLAGGRRF	TGTGCCAGCACCAGCGGGGGACTAGCGGGAGGTAGACGCTTC
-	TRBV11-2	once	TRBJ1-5	CASSLSGRDNQPQHF	TGTGCCAGCAGCTTATCAGGGAGGGACAATCAGCCCCAGCATTTT
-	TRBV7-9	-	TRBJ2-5	CASSLGLFLRETQYF	TGTGCCAGCAGCTTAGGATTGTTTCTGCGGGAGACCCAGTACTTC
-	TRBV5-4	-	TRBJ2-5	CASSQGQGETQYF	TGTGCCAGCAGCCAGGGGCAGGGAGAGACCCAGTACTTC
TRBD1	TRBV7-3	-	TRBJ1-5	CASSLQGDLPQHF	TGTGCCAGCAGCTTACAGGGGGACCTGCCCCAGCATTTT
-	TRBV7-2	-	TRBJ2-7	CASSLGLGEQYF	TGTGCCAGCAGCTTGGGGCTGGGGGAGCAGTACTTC
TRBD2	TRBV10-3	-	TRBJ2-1	CAISGTSAISYNEQFF	TGTGCCATCAGTGGGACTAGCGCCATCTCCTACAATGAGCAGTTCTTC
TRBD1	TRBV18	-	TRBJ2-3	CASSPGQATDTQYF	TGTGCCAGCTCACCAGGACAGGCCACAGATACGCAGTATTTT
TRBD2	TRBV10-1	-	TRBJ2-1	CASSESSSGGLGEQFF	TGCGCCAGCAGTGAGTCGTCTAGCGGGGGCCTCGGAGAGCAGTTCTTC
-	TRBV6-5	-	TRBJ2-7	CASSDPSNYEQYF	TGTGCCAGCAGCGACCCTAGTAACTACGAGCAGTACTTC
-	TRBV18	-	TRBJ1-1	CASSPAVGQMNTEAFF	TGTGCCAGCTCACCAGCGGTGGGACAAATGAACACTGAAGCTTTCTTT
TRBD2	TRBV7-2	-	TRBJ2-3	CASSLDFSGRDTQYF	TGTGCCAGCAGCCTAGATTTTAGCGGGAGAGATACGCAGTATTTT
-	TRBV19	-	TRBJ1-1	CASSLSHRVNTEAFF	TGTGCCAGTAGCCTCTCACATCGGGTGAACACTGAAGCTTTCTTT
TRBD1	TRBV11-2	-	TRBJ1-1	CASSYNRGYTEAFF	TGTGCCAGCAGCTATAACAGGGGTTACACTGAAGCTTTCTTT
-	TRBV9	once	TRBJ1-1	CASSVDTGNTEAFF	TGTGCCAGCAGCGTAGATACAGGGAACACTGAAGCTTTCTTT
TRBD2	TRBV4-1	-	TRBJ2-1	CASSQDLSGSFYNEQFF	TGCGCCAGCAGCCAAGACTTAAGCGGGAGTTTTTACAATGAGCAGTTCTTC
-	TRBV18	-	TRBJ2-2	CASSLQGVLLTGELFF	TGTGCCAGCTCCCTACAGGGTGTTCTACTCACCGGGGAGCTGTTTTTT
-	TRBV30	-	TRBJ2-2	CAWSSGSAVTGELFF	TGTGCCTGGAGTAGTGGGAGCGCGGTGACCGGGGAGCTGTTTTTT
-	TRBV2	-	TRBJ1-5	CASSEIGPRGPQHF	TGTGCCAGCAGTGAAATTGGTCCACGAGGGCCCCAGCATTTT
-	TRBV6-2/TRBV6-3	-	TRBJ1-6	CASSYGDYSPLHF	TGTGCCAGCAGTTACGGGGACTATTCACCCCTCCACTTT